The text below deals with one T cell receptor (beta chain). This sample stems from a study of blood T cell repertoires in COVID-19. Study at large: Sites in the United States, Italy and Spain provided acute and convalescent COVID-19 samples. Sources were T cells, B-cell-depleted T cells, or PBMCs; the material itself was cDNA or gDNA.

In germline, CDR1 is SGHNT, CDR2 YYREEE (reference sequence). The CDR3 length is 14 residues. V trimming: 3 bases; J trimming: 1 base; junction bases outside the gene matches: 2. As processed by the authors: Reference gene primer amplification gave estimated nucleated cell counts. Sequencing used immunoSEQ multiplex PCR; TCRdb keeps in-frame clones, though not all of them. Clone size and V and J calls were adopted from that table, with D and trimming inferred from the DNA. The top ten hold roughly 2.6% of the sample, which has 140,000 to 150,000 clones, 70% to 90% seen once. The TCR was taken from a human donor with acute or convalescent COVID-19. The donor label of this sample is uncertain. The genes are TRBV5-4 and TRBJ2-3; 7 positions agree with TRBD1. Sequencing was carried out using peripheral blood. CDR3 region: CASSYRGGTDTQYF. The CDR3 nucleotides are TGTGCCAGCAGCTACAGGGGAGGCACAGATACGCAGTATTTT.